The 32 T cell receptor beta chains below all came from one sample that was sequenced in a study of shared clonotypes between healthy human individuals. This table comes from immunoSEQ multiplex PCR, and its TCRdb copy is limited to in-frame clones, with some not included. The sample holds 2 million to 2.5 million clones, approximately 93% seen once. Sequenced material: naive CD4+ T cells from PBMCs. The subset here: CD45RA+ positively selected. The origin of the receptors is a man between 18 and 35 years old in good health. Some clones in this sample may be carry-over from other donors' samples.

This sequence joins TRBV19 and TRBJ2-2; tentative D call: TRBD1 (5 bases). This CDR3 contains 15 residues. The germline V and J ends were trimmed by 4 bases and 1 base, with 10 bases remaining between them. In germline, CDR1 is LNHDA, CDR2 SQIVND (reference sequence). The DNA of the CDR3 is TGTGCCAGTAGTACTTTTCAGGGGAACACCGGGGAGCTGTTTTTT. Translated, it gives CASSTFQGNTGELFF.

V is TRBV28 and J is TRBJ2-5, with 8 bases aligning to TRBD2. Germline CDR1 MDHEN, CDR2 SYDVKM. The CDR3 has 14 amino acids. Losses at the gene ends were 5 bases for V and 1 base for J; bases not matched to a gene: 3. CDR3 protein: CASSTGTSQETQYF. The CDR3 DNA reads TGTGCCAGCAGTACCGGGACTAGCCAAGAGACCCAGTACTTC.

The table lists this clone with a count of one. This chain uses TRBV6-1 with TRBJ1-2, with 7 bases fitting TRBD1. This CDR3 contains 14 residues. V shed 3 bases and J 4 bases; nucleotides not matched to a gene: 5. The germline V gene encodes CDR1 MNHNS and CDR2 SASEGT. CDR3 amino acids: CASSDNTGAYGYTF. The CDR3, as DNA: TGTGCCAGCAGTGATAATACAGGGGCCTATGGCTACACCTTC.

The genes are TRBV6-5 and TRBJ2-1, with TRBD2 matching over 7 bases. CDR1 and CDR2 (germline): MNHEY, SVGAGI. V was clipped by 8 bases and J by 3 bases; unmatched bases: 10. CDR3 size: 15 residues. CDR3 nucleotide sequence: TGTGCCAGCGGAAGAATAGCGGGCCGCTACAATGAGCAGTTCTTC. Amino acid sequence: CASGRIAGRYNEQFF.

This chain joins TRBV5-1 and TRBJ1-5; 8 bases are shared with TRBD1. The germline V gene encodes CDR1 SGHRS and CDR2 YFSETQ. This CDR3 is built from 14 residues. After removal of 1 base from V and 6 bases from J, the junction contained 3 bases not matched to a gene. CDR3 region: CASSLTGGVQPQHF. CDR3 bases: TGCGCCAGCAGCTTGACAGGGGGGGTTCAGCCCCAGCATTTT.

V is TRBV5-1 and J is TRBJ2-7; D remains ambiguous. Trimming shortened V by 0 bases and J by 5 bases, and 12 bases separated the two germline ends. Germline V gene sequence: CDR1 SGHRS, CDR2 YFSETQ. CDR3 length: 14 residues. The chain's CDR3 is CASSLGGFIDEQYF. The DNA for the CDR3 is TGCGCCAGCAGCTTGGGTGGGTTCATAGACGAGCAGTACTTC. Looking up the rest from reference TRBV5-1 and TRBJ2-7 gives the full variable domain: KAGVTQTPRYLIKTRGQQVTLSCSPISGHRSVSWYQQTPGQGLQFLFEYFSETQRNKGNFPGRFSGRQFSNSRSEMNVSTLELGDSALYLCASSLGGFIDEQYFGPGTRLTVT.

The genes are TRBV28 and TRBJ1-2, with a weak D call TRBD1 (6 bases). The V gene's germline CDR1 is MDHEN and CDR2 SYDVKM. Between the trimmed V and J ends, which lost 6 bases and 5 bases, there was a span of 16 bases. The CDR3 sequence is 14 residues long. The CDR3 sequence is CASRDPGHPYGYTF. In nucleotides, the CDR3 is TGTGCCAGCAGAGACCCGGGACACCCGTATGGCTACACCTTC.

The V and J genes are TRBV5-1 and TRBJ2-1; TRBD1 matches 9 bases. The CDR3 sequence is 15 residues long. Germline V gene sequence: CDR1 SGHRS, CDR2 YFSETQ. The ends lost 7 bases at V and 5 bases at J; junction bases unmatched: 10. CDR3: CASVEWTGANNEQFF. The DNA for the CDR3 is TGCGCCAGCGTGGAATGGACAGGGGCCAACAATGAGCAGTTCTTC.

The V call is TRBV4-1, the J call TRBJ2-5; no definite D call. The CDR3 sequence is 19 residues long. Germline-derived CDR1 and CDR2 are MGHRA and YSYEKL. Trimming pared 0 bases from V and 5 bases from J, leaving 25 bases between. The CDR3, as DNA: TGCGCCAGCAGCCAAGATATAGGGCAGGTCAAATCTCGTGGGGAGACCCAGTACTTC. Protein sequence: CASSQDIGQVKSRGETQYF.

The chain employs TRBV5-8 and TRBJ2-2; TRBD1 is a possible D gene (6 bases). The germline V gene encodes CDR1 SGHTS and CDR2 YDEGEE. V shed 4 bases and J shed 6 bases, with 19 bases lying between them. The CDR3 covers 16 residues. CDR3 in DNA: TGTGCCAGCAGCCCTCGGGGACAAGGAGGCGCCGGGGAGCTGTTTTTT. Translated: CASSPRGQGGAGELFF.

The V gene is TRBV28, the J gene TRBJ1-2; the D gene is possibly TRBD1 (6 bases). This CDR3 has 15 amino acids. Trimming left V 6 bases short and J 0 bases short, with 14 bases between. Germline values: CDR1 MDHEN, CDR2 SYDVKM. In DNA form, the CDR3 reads TGTGCCAGCAGGTCCCAGGGGCGCCCTAACTATGGCTACACCTTC. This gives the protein CASRSQGRPNYGYTF.

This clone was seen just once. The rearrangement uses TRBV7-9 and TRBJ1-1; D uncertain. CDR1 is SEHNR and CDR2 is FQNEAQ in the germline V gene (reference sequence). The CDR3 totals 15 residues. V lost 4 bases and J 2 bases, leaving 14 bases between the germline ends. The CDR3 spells CASSSSGGPNTEAFF. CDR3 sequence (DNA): TGTGCCAGCAGCTCCTCCGGTGGTCCTAACACTGAAGCTTTCTTT.

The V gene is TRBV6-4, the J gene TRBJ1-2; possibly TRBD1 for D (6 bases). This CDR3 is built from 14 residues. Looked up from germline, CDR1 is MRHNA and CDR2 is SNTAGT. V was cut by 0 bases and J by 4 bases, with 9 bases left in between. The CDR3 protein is CASSDSGGAYGYTF. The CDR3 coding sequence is TGTGCCAGCAGTGACTCGGGGGGCGCCTATGGCTACACCTTC.

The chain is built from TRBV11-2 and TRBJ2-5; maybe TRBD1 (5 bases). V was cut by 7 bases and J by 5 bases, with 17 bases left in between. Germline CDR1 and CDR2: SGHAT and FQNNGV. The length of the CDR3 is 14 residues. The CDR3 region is CASTLSDRRETQYF. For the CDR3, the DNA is TGTGCCAGCACCCTCTCCGACAGACGGGAGACCCAGTACTTC.

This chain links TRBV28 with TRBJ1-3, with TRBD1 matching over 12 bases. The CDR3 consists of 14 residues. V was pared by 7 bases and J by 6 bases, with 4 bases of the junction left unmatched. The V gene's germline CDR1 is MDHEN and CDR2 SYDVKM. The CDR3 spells CASTWDRGLNTIYF. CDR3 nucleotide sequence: TGTGCCAGCACCTGGGACAGGGGGCTAAACACCATATATTTT.

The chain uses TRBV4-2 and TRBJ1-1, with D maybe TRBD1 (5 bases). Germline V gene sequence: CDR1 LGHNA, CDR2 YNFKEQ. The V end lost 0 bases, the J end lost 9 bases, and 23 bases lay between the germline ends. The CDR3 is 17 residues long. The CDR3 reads CASSQEMITEGSRQAFF. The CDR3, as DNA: TGTGCCAGCAGCCAAGAAATGATTACAGAGGGGTCTCGGCAAGCTTTCTTT.

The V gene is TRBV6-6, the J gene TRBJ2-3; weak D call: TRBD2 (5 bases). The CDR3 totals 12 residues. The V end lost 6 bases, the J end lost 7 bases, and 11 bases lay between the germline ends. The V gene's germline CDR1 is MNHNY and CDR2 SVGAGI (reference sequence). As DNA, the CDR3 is TGTGCCAGCAGAGGAGACGGGAATACGCAGTATTTT. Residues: CASRGDGNTQYF.

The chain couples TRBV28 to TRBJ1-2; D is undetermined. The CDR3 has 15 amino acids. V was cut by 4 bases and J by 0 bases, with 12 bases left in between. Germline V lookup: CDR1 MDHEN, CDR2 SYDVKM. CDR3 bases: TGTGCCAGCAGTTATCATAGGGCCCCTAACTATGGCTACACCTTC. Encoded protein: CASSYHRAPNYGYTF.

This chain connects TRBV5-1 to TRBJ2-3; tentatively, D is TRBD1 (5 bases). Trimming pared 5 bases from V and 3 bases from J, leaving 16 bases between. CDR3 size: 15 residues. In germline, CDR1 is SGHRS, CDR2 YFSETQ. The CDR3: CASSAVGAPTDTQYF. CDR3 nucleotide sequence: TGCGCCAGCAGTGCGGTAGGGGCGCCGACAGATACGCAGTATTTT.

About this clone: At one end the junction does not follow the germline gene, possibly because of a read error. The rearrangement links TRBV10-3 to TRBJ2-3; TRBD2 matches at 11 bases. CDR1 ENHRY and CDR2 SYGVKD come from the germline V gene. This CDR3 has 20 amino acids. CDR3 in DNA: TGTGTCATCAGTGAGTCTCCACTCATTGAACTAGCGGGAGTACGGGATACGCAGTATTTT. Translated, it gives CVISESPLIELAGVRDTQYF.

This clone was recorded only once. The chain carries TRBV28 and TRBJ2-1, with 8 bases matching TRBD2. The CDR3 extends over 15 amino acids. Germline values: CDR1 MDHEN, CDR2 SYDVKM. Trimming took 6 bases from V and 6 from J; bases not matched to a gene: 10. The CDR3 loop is CASSRSGSKSNEQFF. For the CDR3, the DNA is TGTGCCAGCAGCAGAAGCGGGAGTAAGAGCAATGAGCAGTTCTTC.

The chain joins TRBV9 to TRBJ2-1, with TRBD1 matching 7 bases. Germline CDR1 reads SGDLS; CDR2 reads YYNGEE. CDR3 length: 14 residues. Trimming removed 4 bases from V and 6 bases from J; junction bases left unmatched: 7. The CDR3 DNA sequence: TGTGCCAGCAGCTACGACAGGGCGGGCAATGAGCAGTTCTTC. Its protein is CASSYDRAGNEQFF.

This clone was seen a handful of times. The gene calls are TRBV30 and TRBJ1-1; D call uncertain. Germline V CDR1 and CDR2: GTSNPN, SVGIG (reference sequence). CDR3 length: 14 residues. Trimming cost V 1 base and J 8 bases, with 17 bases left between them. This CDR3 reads CAWSAQLSVTEAFF. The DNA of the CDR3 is TGTGCCTGGAGTGCCCAACTCTCAGTTACGGAAGCTTTCTTT.

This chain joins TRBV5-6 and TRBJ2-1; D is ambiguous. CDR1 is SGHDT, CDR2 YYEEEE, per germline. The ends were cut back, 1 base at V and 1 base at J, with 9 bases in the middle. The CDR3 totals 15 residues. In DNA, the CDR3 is TGTGCCAGCAGCTTGCTGACGGATTCCTACAATGAGCAGTTCTTC. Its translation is CASSLLTDSYNEQFF.

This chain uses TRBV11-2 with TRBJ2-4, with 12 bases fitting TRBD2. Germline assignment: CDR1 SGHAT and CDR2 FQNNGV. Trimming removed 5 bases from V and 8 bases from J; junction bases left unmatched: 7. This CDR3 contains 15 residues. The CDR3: CASSPTSGRGDIQYF. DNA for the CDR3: TGTGCCAGCAGCCCGACTAGCGGGAGAGGGGACATTCAGTACTTC.

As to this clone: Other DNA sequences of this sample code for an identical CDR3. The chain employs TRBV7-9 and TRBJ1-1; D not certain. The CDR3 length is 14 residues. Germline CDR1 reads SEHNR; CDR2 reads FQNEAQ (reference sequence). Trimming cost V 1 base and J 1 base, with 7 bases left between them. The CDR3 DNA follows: TGTGCCAGCAGCTTAGAACTGACGAACACTGAAGCTTTCTTT. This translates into CASSLELTNTEAFF.

CDR3: CAWSRGEKYEQYF. For the CDR3, the DNA is TGTGCCTGGAGTAGAGGGGAAAAATACGAGCAGTACTTC. V and J are TRBV30 and TRBJ2-7, with D perhaps TRBD1 or TRBD2 (5 bases each). CDR1 and CDR2 from the germline V gene are GTSNPN and SVGIG (reference sequence). V gave up 2 bases and J gave up 4 bases, with 12 bases separating them. The CDR3 loop spans 13 amino acids.

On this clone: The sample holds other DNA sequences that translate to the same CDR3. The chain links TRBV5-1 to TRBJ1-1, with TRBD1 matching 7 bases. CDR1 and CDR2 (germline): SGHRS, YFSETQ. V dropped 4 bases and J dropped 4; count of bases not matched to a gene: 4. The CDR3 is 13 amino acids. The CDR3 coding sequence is TGCGCCAGCAGCGTGCAGGGGGGCACTGAAGCTTTCTTT. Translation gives CASSVQGGTEAFF.

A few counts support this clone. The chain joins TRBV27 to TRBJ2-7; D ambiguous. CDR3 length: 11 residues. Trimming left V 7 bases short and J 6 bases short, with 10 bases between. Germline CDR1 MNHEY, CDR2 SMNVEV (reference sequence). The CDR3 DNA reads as TGTGCCAGCAAGGTCCTCGCCGAGCAGTACTTC. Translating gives CASKVLAEQYF.

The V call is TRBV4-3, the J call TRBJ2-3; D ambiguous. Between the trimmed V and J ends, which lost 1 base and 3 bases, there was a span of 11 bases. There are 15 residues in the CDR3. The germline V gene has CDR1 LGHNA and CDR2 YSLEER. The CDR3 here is CASSQGGSLTDTQYF. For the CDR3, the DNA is TGCGCCAGCAGCCAAGGAGGAAGTTTGACAGATACGCAGTATTTT.

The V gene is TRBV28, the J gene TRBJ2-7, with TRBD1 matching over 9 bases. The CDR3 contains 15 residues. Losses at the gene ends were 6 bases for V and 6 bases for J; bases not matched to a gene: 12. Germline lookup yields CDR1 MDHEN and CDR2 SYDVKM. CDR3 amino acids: CASSSTGTGIGEQYF. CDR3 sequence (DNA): TGTGCCAGCAGCTCTACAGGGACAGGGATAGGCGAGCAGTACTTC.

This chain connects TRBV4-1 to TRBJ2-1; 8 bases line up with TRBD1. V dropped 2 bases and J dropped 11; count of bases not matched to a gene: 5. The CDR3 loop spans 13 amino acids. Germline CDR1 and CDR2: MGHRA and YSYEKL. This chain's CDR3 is CASSQNTGGKQFF. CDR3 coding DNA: TGCGCCAGCAGCCAAAACACAGGGGGAAAGCAGTTCTTC.